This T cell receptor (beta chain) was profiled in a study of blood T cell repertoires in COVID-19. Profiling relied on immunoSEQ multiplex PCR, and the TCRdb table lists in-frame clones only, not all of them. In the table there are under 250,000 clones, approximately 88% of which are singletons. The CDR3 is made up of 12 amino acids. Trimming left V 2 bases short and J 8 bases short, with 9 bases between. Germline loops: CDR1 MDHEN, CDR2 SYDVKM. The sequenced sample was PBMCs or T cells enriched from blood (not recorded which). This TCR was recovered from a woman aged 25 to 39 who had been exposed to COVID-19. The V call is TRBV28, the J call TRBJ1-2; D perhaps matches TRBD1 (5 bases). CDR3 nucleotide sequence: TGTGCCAGCAGTTTAGACAGAAGGGGCTACACCTTC. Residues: CASSLDRRGYTF.